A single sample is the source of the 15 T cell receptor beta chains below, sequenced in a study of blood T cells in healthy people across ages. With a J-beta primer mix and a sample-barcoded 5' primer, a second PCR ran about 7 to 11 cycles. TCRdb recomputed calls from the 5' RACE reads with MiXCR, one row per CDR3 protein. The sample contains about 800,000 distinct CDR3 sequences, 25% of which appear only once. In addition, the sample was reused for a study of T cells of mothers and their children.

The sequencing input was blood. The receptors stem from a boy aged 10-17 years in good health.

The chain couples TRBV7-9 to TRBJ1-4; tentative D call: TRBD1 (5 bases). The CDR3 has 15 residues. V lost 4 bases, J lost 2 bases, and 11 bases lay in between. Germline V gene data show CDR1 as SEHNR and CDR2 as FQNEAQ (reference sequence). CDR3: CASSYGGTTNEKLFF. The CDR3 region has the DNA TGTGCCAGCAGCTACGGGGGAACGACTAATGAAAAACTGTTTTTT. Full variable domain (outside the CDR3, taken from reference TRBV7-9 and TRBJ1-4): DTGVSQNPRHKITKRGQNVTFRCDPISEHNRLYWYRQTLGQGPEFLTYFQNEAQLEKSRLLSDRFSAERPKGSFSTLEIQRTEQGDSAMYLCASSYGGTTNEKLFFGSGTQLSVL.

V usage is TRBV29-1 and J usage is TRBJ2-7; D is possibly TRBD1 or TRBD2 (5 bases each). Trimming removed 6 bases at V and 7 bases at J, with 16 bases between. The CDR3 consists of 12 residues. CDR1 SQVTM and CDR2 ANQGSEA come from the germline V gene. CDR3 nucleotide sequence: TGCAGCGTCGCCCCAGGGACCAGAGAGCAGTACTTC. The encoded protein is CSVAPGTREQYF.

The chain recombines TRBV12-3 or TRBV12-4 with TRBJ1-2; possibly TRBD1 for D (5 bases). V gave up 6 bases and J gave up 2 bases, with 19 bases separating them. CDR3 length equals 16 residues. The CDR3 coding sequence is TGTGCCAGCAGACCTACTCATTTCCGGGGGAACTATGGCTACACCTTC. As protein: CASRPTHFRGNYGYTF.

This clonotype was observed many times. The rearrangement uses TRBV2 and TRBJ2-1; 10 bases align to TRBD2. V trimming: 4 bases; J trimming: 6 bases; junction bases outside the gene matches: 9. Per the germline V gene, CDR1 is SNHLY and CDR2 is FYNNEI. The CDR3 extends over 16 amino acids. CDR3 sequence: CASSASGLAVINEQFF. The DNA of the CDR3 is TGTGCCAGCAGTGCTTCAGGACTAGCGGTTATCAATGAGCAGTTCTTC.

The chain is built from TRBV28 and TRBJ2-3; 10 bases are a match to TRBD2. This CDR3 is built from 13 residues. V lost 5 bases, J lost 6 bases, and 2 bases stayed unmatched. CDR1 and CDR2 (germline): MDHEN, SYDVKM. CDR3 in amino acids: CASSLTSGDTQYF. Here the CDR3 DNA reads TGTGCCAGCAGTCTGACTAGCGGGGATACGCAGTATTTT.

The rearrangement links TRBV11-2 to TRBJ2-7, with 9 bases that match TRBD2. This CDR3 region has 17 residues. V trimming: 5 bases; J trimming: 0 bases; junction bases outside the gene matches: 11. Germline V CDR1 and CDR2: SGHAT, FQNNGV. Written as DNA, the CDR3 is TGTGCCAGCAGCCGAAGTGTGGCGGGAGGGAGCTCCTACGAGCAGTACTTC. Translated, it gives CASSRSVAGGSSYEQYF.

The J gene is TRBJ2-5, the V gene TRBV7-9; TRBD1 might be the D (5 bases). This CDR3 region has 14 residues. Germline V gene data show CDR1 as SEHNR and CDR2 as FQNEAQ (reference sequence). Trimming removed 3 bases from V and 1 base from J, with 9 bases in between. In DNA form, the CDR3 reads TGTGCCAGCAGCTTTGACAGAATCCAAGAGACCCAGTACTTC. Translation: CASSFDRIQETQYF.

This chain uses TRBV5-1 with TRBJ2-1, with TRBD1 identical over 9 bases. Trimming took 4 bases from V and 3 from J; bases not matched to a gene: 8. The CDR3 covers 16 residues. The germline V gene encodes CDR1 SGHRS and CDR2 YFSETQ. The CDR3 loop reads CASSPSGTGFYNEQFF. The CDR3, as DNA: TGCGCCAGCAGCCCATCCGGGACAGGGTTCTACAATGAGCAGTTCTTC.

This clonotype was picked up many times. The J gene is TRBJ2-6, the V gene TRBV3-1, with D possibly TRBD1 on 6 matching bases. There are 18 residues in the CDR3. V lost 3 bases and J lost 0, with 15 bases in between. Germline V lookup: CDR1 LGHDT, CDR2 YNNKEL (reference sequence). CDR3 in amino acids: CASSQETGIRSGANVLTF. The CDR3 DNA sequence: TGTGCCAGCAGCCAGGAGACAGGCATCCGCTCTGGGGCCAACGTCCTGACTTTC.

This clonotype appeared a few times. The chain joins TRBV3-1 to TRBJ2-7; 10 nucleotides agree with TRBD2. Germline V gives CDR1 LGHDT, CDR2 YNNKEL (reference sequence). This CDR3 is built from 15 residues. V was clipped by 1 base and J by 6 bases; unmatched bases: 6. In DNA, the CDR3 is TGTGCCAGCAGCCAAGTCGGCCTAGCGGGGGCCGAGCAGTACTTC. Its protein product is CASSQVGLAGAEQYF.

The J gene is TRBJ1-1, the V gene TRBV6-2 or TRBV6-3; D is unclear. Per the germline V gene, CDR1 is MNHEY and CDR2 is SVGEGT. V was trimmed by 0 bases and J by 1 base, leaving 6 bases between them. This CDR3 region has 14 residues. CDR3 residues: CASSYSAANTEAFF. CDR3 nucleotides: TGTGCCAGCAGTTACTCGGCAGCGAACACTGAAGCTTTCTTT.

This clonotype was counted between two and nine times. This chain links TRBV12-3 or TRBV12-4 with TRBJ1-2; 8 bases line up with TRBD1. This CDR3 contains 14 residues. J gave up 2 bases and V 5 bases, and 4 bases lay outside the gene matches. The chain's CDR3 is CASSPDRENYGYTF. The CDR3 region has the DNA TGTGCCAGCAGTCCGGACAGGGAAAACTATGGCTACACCTTC.

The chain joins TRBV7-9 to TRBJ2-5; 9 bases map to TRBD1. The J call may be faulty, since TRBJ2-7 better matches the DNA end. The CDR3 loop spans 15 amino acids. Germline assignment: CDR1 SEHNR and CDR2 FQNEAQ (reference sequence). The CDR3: CASSLSRTGDYEQYF. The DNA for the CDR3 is TGTGCCAGCAGCTTAAGTAGGACAGGGGACTACGAGCAGTACTTC.

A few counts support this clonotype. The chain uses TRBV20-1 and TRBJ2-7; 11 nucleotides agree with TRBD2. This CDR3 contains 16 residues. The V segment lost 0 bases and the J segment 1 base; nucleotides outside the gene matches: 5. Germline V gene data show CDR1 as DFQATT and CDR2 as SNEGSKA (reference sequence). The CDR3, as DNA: TGCAGTGCTAGAGATCCGACTAGCGGGGTATCCTACGAGCAGTACTTC. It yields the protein CSARDPTSGVSYEQYF.

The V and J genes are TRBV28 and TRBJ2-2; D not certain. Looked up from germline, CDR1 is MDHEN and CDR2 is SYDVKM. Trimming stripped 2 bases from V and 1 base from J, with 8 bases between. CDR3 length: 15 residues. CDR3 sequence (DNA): TGTGCCAGCAGTTTAGTGGCGGTGAACACCGGGGAGCTGTTTTTT. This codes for CASSLVAVNTGELFF.